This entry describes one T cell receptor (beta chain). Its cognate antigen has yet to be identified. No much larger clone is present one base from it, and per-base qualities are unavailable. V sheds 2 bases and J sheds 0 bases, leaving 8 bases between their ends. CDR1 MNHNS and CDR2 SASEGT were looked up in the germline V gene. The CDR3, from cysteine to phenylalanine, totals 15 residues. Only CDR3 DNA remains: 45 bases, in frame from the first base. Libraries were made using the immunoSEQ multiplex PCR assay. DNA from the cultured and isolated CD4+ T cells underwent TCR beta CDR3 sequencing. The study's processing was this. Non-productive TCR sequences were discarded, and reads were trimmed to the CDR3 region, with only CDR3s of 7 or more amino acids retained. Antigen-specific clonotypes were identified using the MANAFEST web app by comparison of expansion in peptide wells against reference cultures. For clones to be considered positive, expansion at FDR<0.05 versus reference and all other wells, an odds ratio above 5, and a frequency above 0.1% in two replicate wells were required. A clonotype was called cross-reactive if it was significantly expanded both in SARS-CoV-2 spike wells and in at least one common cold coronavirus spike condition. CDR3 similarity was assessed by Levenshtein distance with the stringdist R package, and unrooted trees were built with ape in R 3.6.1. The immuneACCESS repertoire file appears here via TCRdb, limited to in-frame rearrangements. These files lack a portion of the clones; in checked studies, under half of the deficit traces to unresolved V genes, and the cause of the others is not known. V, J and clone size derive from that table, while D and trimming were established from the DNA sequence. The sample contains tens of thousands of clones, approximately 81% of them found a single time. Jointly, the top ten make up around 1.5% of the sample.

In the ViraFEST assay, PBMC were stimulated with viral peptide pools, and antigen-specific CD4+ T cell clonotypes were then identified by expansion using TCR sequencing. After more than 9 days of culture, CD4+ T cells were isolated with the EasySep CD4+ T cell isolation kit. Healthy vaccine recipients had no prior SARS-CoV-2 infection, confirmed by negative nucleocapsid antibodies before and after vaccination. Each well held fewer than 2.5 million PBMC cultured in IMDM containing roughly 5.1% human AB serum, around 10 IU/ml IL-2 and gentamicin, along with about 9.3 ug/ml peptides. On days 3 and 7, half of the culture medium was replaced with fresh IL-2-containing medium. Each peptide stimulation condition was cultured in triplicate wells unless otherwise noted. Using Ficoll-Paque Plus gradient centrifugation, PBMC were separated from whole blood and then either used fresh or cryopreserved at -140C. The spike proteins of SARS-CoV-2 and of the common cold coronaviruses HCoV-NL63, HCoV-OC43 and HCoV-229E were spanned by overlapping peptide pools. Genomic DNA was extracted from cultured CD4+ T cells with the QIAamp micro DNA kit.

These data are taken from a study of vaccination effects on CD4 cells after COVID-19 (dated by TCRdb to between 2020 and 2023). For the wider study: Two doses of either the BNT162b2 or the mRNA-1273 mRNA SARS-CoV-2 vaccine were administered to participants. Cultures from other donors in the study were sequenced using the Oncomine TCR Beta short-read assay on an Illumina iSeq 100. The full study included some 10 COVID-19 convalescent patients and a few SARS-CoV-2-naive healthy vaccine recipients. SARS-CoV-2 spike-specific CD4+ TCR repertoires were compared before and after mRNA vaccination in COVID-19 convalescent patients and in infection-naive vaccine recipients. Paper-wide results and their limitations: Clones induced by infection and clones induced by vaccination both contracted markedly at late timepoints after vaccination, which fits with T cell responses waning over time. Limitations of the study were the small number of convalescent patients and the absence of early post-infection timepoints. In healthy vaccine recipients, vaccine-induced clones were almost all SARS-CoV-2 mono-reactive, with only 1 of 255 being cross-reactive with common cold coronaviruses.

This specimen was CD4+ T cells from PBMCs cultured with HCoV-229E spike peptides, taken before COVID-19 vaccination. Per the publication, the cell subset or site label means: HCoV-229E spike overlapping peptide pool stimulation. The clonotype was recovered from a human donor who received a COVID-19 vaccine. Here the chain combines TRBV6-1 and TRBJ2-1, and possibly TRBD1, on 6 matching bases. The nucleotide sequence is TGTGCCAGCAGTGAACGACAGGCCTCCTACAATGAGCAGTTCTTC. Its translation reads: CASSERQASYNEQFF.